This passage covers 16 T cell receptor beta chains from one sample sequenced in a study of blood T cell repertoires in COVID-19. Only in-frame clones appear in the TCRdb table, and some are missing; sequencing was by immunoSEQ multiplex PCR. The sample has fewer than 250,000 clones, around 85% seen once. Sequencing input: peripheral blood. These receptors were taken from an older woman with active or convalescent COVID-19.

The V gene is TRBV11-2, the J gene TRBJ2-2; 8 nucleotides agree with TRBD2. The ends lost 1 base at V and 7 bases at J; junction bases unmatched: 17. This CDR3 is 19 amino acids long. CDR1 and CDR2 (germline): SGHAT, FQNNGV. Here the CDR3 reads CASSLVPPLYGGAHGELFF. In DNA, the CDR3 is TGTGCCAGCAGCTTAGTTCCCCCCCTTTACGGGGGGGCCCACGGGGAGCTGTTTTTT.

The J gene is TRBJ2-3, the V gene TRBV7-9; D unclear. The CDR3 has 15 residues. V was pared by 5 bases and J by 2 bases, with 14 bases between. Germline V CDR1 and CDR2: SEHNR, FQNEAQ (reference sequence). CDR3 sequence: CASSLGAPSTDTQYF. CDR3 bases: TGTGCCAGCAGCCTAGGAGCCCCGTCCACAGATACGCAGTATTTT.

The rearrangement uses TRBV6-2 or TRBV6-3 and TRBJ2-7; TRBD1 matches 8 bases. The CDR3 is 21 residues long. J was trimmed by 4 bases and V by 0 bases; bases with no gene match: 23. Germline V CDR1 and CDR2: MNHEY, SVGEGT. In nucleotides, the CDR3 is TGTGCCAGCAGTTACTCTATTTCAATGGGGTCTACCGACAGGGGCCTTTACGAGCAGTACTTC. Residues: CASSYSISMGSTDRGLYEQYF.

V gene TRBV5-1 combines with J gene TRBJ2-5, with 7 bases lining up with TRBD1. The CDR3 is 17 residues long. Per the germline V gene, CDR1 is SGHRS and CDR2 is YFSETQ. V shed 3 bases and J 0 bases; nucleotides not matched to a gene: 11. CDR3 region: CASSWGQLVGYQETQYF. The CDR3 DNA is TGCGCCAGCAGCTGGGGACAGCTTGTCGGCTACCAAGAGACCCAGTACTTC.

This clone has just one count. The chain joins TRBV9 to TRBJ1-2, with unresolved D. Germline V gene data show CDR1 as SGDLS and CDR2 as YYNGEE. V lost 4 bases, J lost 6 bases, and 19 bases lay in between. The CDR3 has 15 residues. The CDR3 reads CASSPSRAGFNGYTF. The CDR3 region has the DNA TGTGCCAGCAGCCCTTCGAGAGCGGGTTTCAATGGCTACACCTTC.

This sequence joins TRBV7-9 and TRBJ2-3, with 11 positions matching TRBD2. The CDR3 loop spans 15 amino acids. Germline V CDR1 and CDR2: SEHNR, FQNEAQ (reference sequence). Losses at the gene ends were 3 bases for V and 7 bases for J; bases not matched to a gene: 6. In nucleotides, the CDR3 is TGTGCCAGCAGCTTCGGGACTAGCGGTAGAAATACGCAGTATTTT. Its protein product is CASSFGTSGRNTQYF.

The chain joins TRBV28 to TRBJ1-6; D call uncertain. The V and J ends lost 2 bases and 5 bases respectively, with 7 bases between them. The CDR3 consists of 14 residues. Germline values: CDR1 MDHEN, CDR2 SYDVKM. This CDR3 is CASSLGQHNSPLHF. The CDR3, as DNA: TGTGCCAGCAGTTTAGGGCAACATAATTCACCCCTCCACTTT.

This clone was observed a single time. The chain carries TRBV5-1 and TRBJ1-2; D is perhaps TRBD1 (5 bases). The CDR3 covers 13 residues. The germline V gene has CDR1 SGHRS and CDR2 YFSETQ. The ends were cut back, 2 bases at V and 6 bases at J, with 11 bases in the middle. CDR3 bases: TGCGCCAGCAGCTTATTACCGGGGGATGGCTACACCTTC. This sequence encodes CASSLLPGDGYTF.

This sequence joins TRBV4-1 and TRBJ2-1, with 7 bases lining up with TRBD2. Germline trimming cut 0 bases from V and 5 bases from J; bases unmatched to any gene: 10. CDR3 size: 17 residues. Germline assignment: CDR1 MGHRA and CDR2 YSYEKL. This CDR3 is CASSQDKGGLGNNEQFF. In DNA, the CDR3 is TGCGCCAGCAGCCAAGATAAGGGAGGGCTCGGTAACAATGAGCAGTTCTTC.

V and J are TRBV20-1 and TRBJ1-1, with 7 bases fitting TRBD1. V lost 3 bases and J lost 4; bases outside the gene matches: 8. Germline CDR1 reads DFQATT; CDR2 reads SNEGSKA (reference sequence). The CDR3 length is 14 residues. As DNA, the CDR3 is TGCAGTGCTAGTGCTACCAGGGGGTCCACTGAAGCTTTCTTT. Its protein is CSASATRGSTEAFF.

Worth noting for this clone: The sample holds other DNA sequences that translate to the same CDR3. J is TRBJ1-5 and V is TRBV19; 7 bases agree with TRBD1. The V gene end was trimmed by 5 bases and the J gene end by 2 bases; junction bases not matched to a gene: 6. The CDR3 loop spans 15 amino acids. Per the germline V gene, CDR1 is LNHDA and CDR2 is SQIVND (reference sequence). The CDR3 coding sequence is TGTGCCAGTAGTTCCCGACAGGGCGGCAATCAGCCCCAGCATTTT. Residues: CASSSRQGGNQPQHF.

The sample holds one count of this clone. The V gene is TRBV5-1, the J gene TRBJ1-4; 10 nucleotides agree with TRBD1. Per the germline V gene, CDR1 is SGHRS and CDR2 is YFSETQ. V lost 4 bases and J lost 5; bases outside the gene matches: 5. The CDR3 sequence is 15 residues long. CDR3 loop: CASSPPGQGNEKLFF. The CDR3 DNA is TGCGCCAGCAGCCCCCCGGGACAGGGGAATGAAAAACTGTTTTTT.

This clone was observed a single time. V gene TRBV9 combines with J gene TRBJ2-1; 7 nucleotides line up with TRBD1. V dropped 0 bases and J dropped 1; count of bases not matched to a gene: 7. Germline CDR1 and CDR2: SGDLS and YYNGEE. This CDR3 is 17 amino acids long. CDR3 loop: CASSVGLQGQSYNEQFF. In DNA, the CDR3 is TGTGCCAGCAGCGTAGGTCTACAGGGGCAGTCCTACAATGAGCAGTTCTTC.

The J gene is TRBJ1-4, the V gene TRBV27, with D unresolved. This CDR3 is built from 16 residues. Trimming pared 5 bases from V and 5 bases from J, leaving 18 bases between. The germline V gene encodes CDR1 MNHEY and CDR2 SMNVEV (reference sequence). As DNA, the CDR3 is TGTGCCAGCAGTCCGCTGGGAGGTTTACGGAATGAAAAACTGTTTTTT. It encodes CASSPLGGLRNEKLFF.

This chain uses TRBV12-3 or TRBV12-4 with TRBJ1-3; 10 bases are a match to TRBD1. This CDR3 contains 13 residues. The J segment lost 7 bases and the V segment lost 6 bases, leaving 3 bases of the junction unmatched. CDR3 sequence: CASRGTGVNTIYF. The CDR3 nucleotides read TGTGCCAGCAGGGGGACAGGGGTGAACACCATATATTTT.

The genes are TRBV5-1 and TRBJ1-1; 8 bases align to TRBD1. With V trimmed by 2 bases and J by 4 bases, 10 bases remained unmatched. This CDR3 has 16 residues. Germline lookup yields CDR1 SGHRS and CDR2 YFSETQ. The CDR3 loop reads CASSLTVTGEGTEAFF. In DNA, the CDR3 is TGCGCCAGCAGCTTAACAGTGACAGGGGAGGGCACTGAAGCTTTCTTT.